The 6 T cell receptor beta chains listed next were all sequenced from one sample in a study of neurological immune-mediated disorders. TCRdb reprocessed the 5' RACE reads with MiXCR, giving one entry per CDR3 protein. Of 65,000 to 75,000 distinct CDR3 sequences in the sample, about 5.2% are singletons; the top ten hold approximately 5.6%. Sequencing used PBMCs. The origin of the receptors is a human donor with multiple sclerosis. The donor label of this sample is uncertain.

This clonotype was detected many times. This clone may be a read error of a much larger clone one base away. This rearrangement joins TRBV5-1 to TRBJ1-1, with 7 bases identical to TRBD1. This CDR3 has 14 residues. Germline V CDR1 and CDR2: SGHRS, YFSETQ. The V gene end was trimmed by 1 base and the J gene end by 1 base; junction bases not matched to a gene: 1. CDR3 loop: CASSLTGENTEAFF. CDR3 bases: TGCGCCAGCAGCTTGACAGGGGAGAACACTGAAGCTTTCTTT.

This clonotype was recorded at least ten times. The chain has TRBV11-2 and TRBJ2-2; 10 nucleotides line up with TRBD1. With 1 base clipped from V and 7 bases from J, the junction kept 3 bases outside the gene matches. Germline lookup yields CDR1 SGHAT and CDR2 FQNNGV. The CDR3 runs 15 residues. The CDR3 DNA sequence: TGTGCCAGCAGCTTAGTGGGACAGGGGATCGGGGAGCTGTTTTTT. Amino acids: CASSLVGQGIGELFF.

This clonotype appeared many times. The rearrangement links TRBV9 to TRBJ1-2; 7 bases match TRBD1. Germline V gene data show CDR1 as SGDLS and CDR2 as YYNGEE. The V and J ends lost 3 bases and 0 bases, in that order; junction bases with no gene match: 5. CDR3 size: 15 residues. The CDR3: CASSGPGGANYGYTF. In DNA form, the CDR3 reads TGTGCCAGCAGCGGACCAGGGGGGGCTAACTATGGCTACACCTTC.

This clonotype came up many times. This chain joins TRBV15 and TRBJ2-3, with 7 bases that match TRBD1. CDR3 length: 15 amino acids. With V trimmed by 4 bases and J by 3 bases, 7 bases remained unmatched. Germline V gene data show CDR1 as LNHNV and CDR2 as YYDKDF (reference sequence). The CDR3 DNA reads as TGTGCCACCAGCATAGGGGGCTCAGTAACAGATACGCAGTATTTT. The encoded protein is CATSIGGSVTDTQYF.

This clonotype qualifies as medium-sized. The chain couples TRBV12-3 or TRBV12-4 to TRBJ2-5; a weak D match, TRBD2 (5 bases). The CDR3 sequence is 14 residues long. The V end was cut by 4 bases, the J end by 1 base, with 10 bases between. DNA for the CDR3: TGTGCCAGCAGTTCGCGGGCCACCCAAGAGACCCAGTACTTC. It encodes CASSSRATQETQYF.

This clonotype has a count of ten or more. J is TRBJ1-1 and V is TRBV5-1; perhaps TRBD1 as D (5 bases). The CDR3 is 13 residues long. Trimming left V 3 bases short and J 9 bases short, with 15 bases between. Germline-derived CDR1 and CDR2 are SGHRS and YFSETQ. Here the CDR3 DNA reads TGCGCCAGCAGCTCGGAACAGCCAGGGAAAGCTTTCTTT. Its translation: CASSSEQPGKAFF.